Listed below are T cell receptor beta chains from one sample, sequenced in a study of cytomegalovirus exposure and HLA in healthy donors. Clones were read by immunoSEQ multiplex PCR, and TCRdb kept only the in-frame ones, dropping some. This table holds under 300,000 clones, 84% found once. The sequencing sample was made of PBMCs. The receptors stem from a woman aged 40 to 50 in good health and CMV-seropositive. The CDR3 runs from the conserved cysteine through the conserved F or W.

V	J	CDR3
TRBV9	TRBJ2-7	CASSVGGRGASYEQYF
TRBV5-4	TRBJ2-1	CASSLAGSSYNEQFF
TRBV19	TRBJ1-1	CASSIGRGGGTSNTEAFF
TRBV12-5	TRBJ2-1	CASGQGTSSGNEQFF
TRBV4-3	TRBJ2-1	CASSQEPSGSYNEQFF
TRBV6-1	TRBJ1-5	CASSGQGLFVSNQPQHF
TRBV7-9	TRBJ1-1	CASSLTAEAFF
TRBV19	TRBJ2-7	CASSITGQIGGEQYF
TRBV29-1	TRBJ2-6	CSVATGTQISGANVLTF
TRBV27	TRBJ2-6	CASATGTGANVLTF
TRBV19	TRBJ2-7	CASSMSGTGLGEQYF
TRBV5-5	TRBJ2-5	CASSFGWTSSQETQYF
TRBV18	TRBJ1-2	CASSLQTGLGYGYTF
TRBV2	TRBJ2-7	CASRTAYEQYF
TRBV27	TRBJ2-7	CASSLKEASGTPRSYEQYF
TRBV27	TRBJ1-3	CASSDLGGSGNTIYF
TRBV28	TRBJ1-1	CASSQANTEAFF
TRBV7-2	TRBJ2-3	CASSSTSGRGTDTQYF
TRBV28	TRBJ1-2	CASSGANSNYGYTF
TRBV4-2	TRBJ2-1	CASSQGPGGSYNEQFF
TRBV28	TRBJ2-7	CASSLSSTFSTYEQYF
TRBV27	TRBJ1-5	CASSLTGPNQPQHF
TRBV5-1	TRBJ2-6	CASSPGGTSGANVLTF
TRBV5-6	TRBJ2-5	CASSFRRAVSIQETQYF
TRBV6-1	TRBJ1-1	CASDKGSLGGEAFF
TRBV5-1	TRBJ2-1	CASSFAGPSYNEQFF
TRBV4-3	TRBJ2-1	CASSLEEASSGLYNEQFF
TRBV18	TRBJ1-1	CASSREIEAFF
TRBV11-2	TRBJ2-6	CASSLDTMPGANVLTF
TRBV7-8	TRBJ2-7	CASSPPTESYEQYF
TRBV6-6	TRBJ2-1	CASSYSGGHNNEQFF
TRBV7-6	TRBJ2-2	CASSLGQGGTGELFF
TRBV11-3	TRBJ2-5	CASSPGHSQETQYF
TRBV21-1	TRBJ2-2	CASSATQTSGSDTGELFF
TRBV30	TRBJ1-4	CAWKDRVAGYEKLFF
TRBV4-3	TRBJ2-7	CASSQGTTGTYEQYF
TRBV6-1	TRBJ2-7	CASSGTASSYEQYF
TRBV7-8	TRBJ2-7	CASLEVGLAGFMNEQYF
TRBV6-5	TRBJ2-5	CASSLQGWGGETQYF
TRBV30	TRBJ1-1	CAWETGGVSTFF
TRBV5-4	TRBJ2-3	CASATLAGGGTDTQYF
TRBV11-1	TRBJ2-5	CASRRLGKETQYF
TRBV7-9	TRBJ2-7	CASRRTGQSPYEQYF
TRBV11-3	TRBJ2-1	CASRSGLAGYEQFF
TRBV9	TRBJ2-2	CASSVATLTSGFNTGELFF
TRBV7-3	TRBJ2-3	CASSSRDSRTSTDTQYF
TRBV11-3	TRBJ2-7	CASSLSGYEQYF
TRBV6-5	TRBJ2-7	CASSGGEAQSVEQYF
TRBV20-1	TRBJ1-1	CSARGQGEAFF